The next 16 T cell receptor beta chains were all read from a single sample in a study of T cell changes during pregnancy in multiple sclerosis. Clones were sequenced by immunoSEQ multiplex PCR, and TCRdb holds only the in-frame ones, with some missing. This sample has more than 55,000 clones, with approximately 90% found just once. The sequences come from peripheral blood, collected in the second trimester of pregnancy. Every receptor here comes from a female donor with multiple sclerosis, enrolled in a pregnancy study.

CDR3 residues: CAVLGKGTGELFF. The CDR3 DNA sequence: TGTGCCGTCCTGGGGAAGGGGACCGGGGAGCTGTTTTTT. The chain carries TRBV19 and TRBJ2-2, with D possibly matching TRBD1 (5 bases). V lost 11 bases, J lost 5 bases, and 15 bases lay in between. Germline V lookup: CDR1 LNHDA, CDR2 SQIVND (reference sequence). CDR3 length: 13 amino acids.

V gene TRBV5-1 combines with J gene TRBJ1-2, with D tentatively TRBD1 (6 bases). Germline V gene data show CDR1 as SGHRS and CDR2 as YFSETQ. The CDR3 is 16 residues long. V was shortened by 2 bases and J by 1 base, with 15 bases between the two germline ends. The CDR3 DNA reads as TGCGCCAGCAGCTTTCTCGGGGGGGGCGATAACTATGGCTACACCTTC. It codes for CASSFLGGGDNYGYTF.

CDR3 DNA: TGCAGCGTTGAAGATTTGGAGAGATACGAGCAGTACTTC. As protein: CSVEDLERYEQYF. The chain carries TRBV29-1 and TRBJ2-7, with D uncertain. Germline values: CDR1 SQVTM, CDR2 ANQGSEA. V gave up 0 bases and J gave up 4 bases, with 10 bases separating them. This CDR3 is built from 13 residues.

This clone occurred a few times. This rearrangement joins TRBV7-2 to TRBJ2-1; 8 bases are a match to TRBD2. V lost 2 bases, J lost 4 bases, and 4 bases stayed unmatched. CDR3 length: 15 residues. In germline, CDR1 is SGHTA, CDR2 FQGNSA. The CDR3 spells CASSLMAGGYNEQFF. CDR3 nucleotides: TGTGCCAGCAGCTTAATGGCGGGGGGATACAATGAGCAGTTCTTC.

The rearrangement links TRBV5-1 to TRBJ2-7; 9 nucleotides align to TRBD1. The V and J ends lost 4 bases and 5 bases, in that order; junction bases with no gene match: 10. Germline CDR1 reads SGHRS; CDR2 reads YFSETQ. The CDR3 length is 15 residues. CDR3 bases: TGCGCCAGCAGCGTCCAGACAGGGGGGTTCAACGAGCAGTACTTC. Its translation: CASSVQTGGFNEQYF. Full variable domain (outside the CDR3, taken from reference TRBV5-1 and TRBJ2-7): KAGVTQTPRYLIKTRGQQVTLSCSPISGHRSVSWYQQTPGQGLQFLFEYFSETQRNKGNFPGRFSGRQFSNSRSEMNVSTLELGDSALYLCASSVQTGGFNEQYFGPGTRLTVT.

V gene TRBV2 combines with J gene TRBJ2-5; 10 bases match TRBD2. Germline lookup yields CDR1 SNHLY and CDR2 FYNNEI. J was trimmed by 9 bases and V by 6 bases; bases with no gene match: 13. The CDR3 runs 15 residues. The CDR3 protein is CASRPGTSEPGAQYF. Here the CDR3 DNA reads TGTGCCAGCAGGCCCGGGACTAGCGAACCCGGGGCCCAGTACTTC.

The CDR3 DNA reads TGTGCCAGCAGCTTAAGGGGCCGGAATCAGCCCCAGCATTTT. Translating it yields CASSLRGRNQPQHF. This chain uses TRBV7-6 with TRBJ1-5, with a weak D call TRBD1 (5 bases). This CDR3 contains 14 residues. V lost 2 bases and J 4 bases, leaving 9 bases between the germline ends. Per the germline V gene, CDR1 is SGHVS and CDR2 is FNYEAQ.

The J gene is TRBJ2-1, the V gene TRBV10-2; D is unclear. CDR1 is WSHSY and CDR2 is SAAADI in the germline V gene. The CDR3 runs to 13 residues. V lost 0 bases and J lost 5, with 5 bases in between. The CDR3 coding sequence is TGCGCCAGCAGTGAGTCCCCCGACAATGAGCAGTTCTTC. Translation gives CASSESPDNEQFF.

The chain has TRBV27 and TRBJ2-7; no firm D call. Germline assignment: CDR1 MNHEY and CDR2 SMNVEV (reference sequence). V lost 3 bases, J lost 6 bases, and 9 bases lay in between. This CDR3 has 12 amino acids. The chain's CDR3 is CASSLHLGEQYF. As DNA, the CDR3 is TGTGCCAGCAGTTTGCATCTAGGCGAGCAGTACTTC.

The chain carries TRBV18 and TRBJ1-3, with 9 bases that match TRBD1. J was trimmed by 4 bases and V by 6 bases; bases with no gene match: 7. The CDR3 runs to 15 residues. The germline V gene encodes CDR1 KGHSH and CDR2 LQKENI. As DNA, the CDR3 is TGTGCCAGCTCGGTAACAGGGGGCGCCGGAAACACCATATATTTT. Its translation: CASSVTGGAGNTIYF. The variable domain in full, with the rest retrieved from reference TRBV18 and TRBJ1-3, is NAGVMQNPRHLVRRRGQEARLRCSPMKGHSHVYWYRQLPEEGLKFMVYLQKENIIDESGMPKERFSAEFPKEGPSILRIQQVVRGDSAAYFCASSVTGGAGNTIYFGEGSWLTVV.

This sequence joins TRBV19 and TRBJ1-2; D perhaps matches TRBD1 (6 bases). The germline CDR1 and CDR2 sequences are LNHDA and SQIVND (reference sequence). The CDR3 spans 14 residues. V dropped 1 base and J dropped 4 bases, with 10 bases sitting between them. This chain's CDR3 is CASSIVGGAYGYTF. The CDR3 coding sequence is TGTGCCAGTAGTATAGTCGGGGGGGCCTATGGCTACACCTTC.

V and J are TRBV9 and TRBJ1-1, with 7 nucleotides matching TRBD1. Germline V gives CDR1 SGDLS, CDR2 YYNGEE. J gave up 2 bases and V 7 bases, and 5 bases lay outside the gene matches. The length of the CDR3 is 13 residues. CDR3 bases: TGTGCCAGCGCCCAGGGGGTTAACACTGAAGCTTTCTTT. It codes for CASAQGVNTEAFF.

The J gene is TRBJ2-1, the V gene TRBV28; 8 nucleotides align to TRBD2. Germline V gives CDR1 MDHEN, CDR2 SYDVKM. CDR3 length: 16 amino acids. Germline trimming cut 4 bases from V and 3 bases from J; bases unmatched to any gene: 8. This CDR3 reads CASSSGLAGNYNEQFF. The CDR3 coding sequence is TGTGCCAGCAGTTCCGGACTAGCCGGGAACTACAATGAGCAGTTCTTC.

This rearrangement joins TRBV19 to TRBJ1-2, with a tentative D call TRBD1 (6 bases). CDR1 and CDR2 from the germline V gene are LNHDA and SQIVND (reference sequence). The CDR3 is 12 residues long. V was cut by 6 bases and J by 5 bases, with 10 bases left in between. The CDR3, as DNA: TGTGCCAGTAGCAGGACAGCTTATGGCTACACCTTC. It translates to CASSRTAYGYTF.

CDR3 DNA: TGTGCCAGCCAGCGAGGAACTACGTTGGCTGGACCCCAGCATTTT. This sequence encodes CASQRGTTLAGPQHF. The rearrangement uses TRBV19 and TRBJ1-5; D ambiguous. The germline gives CDR1 LNHDA, CDR2 SQIVND (reference sequence). The length of the CDR3 is 15 residues. V was cut by 9 bases and J by 10 bases, with 25 bases left in between.

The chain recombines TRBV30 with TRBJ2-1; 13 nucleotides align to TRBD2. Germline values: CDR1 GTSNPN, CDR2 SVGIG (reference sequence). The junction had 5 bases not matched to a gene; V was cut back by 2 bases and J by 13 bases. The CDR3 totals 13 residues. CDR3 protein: CAWSLTSGGIQFF. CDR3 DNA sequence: TGTGCCTGGAGTTTGACTAGCGGGGGGATTCAGTTCTTC.